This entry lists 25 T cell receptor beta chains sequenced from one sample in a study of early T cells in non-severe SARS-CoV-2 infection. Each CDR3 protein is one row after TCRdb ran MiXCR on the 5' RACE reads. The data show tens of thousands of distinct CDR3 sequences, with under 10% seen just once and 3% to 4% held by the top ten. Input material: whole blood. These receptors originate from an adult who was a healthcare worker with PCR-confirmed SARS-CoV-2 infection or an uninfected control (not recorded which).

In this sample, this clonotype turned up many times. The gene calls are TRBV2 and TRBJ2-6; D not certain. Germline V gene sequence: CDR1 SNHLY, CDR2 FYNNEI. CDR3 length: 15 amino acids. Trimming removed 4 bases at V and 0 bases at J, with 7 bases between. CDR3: CASSVMISGANVLTF. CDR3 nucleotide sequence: TGTGCCAGCAGTGTCATGATCTCTGGGGCCAACGTCCTGACTTTC.

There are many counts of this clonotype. Written as DNA, the CDR3 is TGTGCCAGCAGCTCGGCAGGGGGACAGGGCCTTATGAACACTGAAGCTTTCTTT. It codes for CASSSAGGQGLMNTEAFF. The chain combines TRBV7-2 with TRBJ1-1; 9 bases are a match to TRBD1. The CDR3 contains 18 residues. The germline gives CDR1 SGHTA, CDR2 FQGNSA. V lost 4 bases, J lost 0 bases, and 12 bases stayed unmatched. The variable domain in full, completed from reference TRBV7-2 and TRBJ1-1, reads GAGVSQSPSNKVTEKGKDVELRCDPISGHTALYWYRQSLGQGLEFLIYFQGNSAPDKSGLPSDRFSAERTGGSVSTLTIQRTQQEDSAVYLCASSSAGGQGLMNTEAFFGQGTRLTVV.

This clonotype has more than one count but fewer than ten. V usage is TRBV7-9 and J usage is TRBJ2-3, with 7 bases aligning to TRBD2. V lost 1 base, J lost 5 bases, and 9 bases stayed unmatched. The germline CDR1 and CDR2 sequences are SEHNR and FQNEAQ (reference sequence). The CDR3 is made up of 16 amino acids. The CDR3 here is CASSLGYGEGQDTQYF. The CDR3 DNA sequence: TGTGCCAGCAGCTTAGGCTATGGGGAGGGCCAAGATACGCAGTATTTT.

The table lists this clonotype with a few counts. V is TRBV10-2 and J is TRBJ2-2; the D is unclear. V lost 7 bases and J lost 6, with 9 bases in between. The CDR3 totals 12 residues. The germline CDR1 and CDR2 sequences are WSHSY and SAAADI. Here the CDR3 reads CASTETPGELFF. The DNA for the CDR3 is TGCGCCAGCACCGAGACCCCCGGGGAGCTGTTTTTT.

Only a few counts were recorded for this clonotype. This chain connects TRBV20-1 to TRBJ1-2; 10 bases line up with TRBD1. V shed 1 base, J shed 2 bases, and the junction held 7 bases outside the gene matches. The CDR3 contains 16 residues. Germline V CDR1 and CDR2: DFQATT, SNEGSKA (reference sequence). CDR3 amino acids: CSARVGQGDRNYGYTF. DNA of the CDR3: TGCAGTGCTAGAGTCGGACAGGGGGATAGGAACTATGGCTACACCTTC.

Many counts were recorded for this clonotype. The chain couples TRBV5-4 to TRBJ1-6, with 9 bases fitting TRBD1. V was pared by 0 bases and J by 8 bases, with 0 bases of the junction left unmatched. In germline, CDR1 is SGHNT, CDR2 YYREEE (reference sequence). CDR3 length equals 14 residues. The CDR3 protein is CASSLDRGHSPLHF. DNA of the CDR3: TGTGCCAGCAGCTTGGACAGGGGGCATTCACCCCTCCACTTT. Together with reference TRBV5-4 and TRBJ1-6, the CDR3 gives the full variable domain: ETGVTQSPTHLIKTRGQQVTLRCSSQSGHNTVSWYQQALGQGPQFIFQYYREEENGRGNFPPRFSGLQFPNYSSELNVNALELDDSALYLCASSLDRGHSPLHFGNGTRLTVT.

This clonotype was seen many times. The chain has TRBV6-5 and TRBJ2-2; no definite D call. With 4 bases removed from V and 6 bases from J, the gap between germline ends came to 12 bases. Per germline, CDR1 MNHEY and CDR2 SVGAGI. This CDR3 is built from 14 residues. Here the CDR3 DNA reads TGTGCCAGCAGTTTCCTCCTCTCGGCCGGGGAGCTGTTTTTT. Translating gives CASSFLLSAGELFF.

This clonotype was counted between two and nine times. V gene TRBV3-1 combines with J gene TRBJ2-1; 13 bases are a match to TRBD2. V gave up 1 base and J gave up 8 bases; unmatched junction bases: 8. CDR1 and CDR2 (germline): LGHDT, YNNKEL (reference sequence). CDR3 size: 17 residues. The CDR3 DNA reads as TGTGCCAGCAGCCAAGTGAGACTAGCGGGAGGCCCCGATGAGCAGTTCTTC. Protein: CASSQVRLAGGPDEQFF.

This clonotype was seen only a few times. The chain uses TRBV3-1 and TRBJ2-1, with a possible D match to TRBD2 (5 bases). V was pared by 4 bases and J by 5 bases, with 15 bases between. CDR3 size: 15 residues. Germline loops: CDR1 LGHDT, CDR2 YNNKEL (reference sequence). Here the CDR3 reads CASSPILLADNEQFF. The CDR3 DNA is TGTGCCAGCAGCCCGATCCTGCTAGCCGACAATGAGCAGTTCTTC.

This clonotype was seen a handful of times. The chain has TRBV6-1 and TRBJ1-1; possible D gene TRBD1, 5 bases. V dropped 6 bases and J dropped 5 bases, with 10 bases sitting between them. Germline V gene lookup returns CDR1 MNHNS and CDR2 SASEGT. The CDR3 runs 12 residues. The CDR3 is CASRGPGTEAFF. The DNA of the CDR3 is TGTGCCAGCAGGGGGCCAGGGACTGAAGCTTTCTTT.

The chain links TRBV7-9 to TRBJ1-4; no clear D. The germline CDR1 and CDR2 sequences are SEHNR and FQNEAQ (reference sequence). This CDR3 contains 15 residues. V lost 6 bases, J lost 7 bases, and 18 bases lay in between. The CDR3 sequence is CASSQAGTRPEKLFF. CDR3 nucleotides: TGTGCCAGCAGTCAAGCAGGTACCCGCCCTGAAAAACTGTTTTTT.

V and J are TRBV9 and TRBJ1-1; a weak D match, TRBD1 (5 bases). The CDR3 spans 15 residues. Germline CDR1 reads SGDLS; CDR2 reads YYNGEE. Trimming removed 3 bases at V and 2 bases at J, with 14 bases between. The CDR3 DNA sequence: TGTGCCAGCAGCGGGGTTGGGGCCGCCAACACTGAAGCTTTCTTT. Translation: CASSGVGAANTEAFF.

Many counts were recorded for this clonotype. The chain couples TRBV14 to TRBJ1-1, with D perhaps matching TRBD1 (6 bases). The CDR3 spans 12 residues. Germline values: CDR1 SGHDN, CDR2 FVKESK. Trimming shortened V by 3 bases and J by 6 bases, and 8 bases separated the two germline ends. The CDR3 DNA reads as TGTGCCAGCAGCCACTACAGGGCTGAAGCTTTCTTT. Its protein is CASSHYRAEAFF.

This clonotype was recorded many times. This chain's CDR3 is CASSFRTSGAGEQYF. CDR3 nucleotides: TGCGCCAGCAGCTTCCGGACTAGCGGAGCCGGCGAGCAGTACTTC. The V and J genes are TRBV5-1 and TRBJ2-7; 10 bases line up with TRBD2. The CDR3 runs to 15 residues. The germline V gene has CDR1 SGHRS and CDR2 YFSETQ. Trimming removed 2 bases from V and 6 bases from J; junction bases left unmatched: 8.

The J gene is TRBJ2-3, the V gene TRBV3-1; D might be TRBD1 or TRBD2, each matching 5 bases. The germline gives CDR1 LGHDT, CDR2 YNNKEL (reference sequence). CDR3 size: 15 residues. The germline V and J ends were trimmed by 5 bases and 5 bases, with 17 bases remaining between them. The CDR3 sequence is CASSDLGAARDTQYF. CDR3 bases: TGTGCCAGCAGCGACCTCGGGGCAGCCCGAGATACGCAGTATTTT.

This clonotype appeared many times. The CDR3 DNA is TGCAGCGTTGATACCAGCGGGAGAGTGCCCTACAATGAGCAGTTCTTC. It is translated as CSVDTSGRVPYNEQFF. The gene calls are TRBV29-1 and TRBJ2-1; 8 nucleotides match TRBD2. V lost 3 bases to trimming and J lost 2 bases; unmatched junction nucleotides: 9. Per germline, CDR1 SQVTM and CDR2 ANQGSEA. This CDR3 is 16 amino acids long.

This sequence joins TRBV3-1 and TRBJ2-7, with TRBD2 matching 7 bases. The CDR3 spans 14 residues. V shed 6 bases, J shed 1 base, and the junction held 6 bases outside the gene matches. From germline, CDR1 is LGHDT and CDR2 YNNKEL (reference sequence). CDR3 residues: CASRARESSYEQYF. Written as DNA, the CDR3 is TGTGCCAGCAGGGCGCGGGAGAGTTCCTACGAGCAGTACTTC.

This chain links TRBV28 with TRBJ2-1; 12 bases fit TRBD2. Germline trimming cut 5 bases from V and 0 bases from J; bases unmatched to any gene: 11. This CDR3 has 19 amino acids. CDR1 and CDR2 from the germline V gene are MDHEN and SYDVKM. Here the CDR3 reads CASSPTGLAGQSSYNEQFF. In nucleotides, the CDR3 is TGTGCCAGCAGTCCCACGGGACTAGCGGGTCAAAGCTCCTACAATGAGCAGTTCTTC.

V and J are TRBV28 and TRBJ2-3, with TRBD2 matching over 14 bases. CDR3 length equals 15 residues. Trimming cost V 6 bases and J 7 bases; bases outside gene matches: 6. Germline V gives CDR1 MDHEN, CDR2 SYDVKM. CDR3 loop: CASRMTSGRVHTQYF. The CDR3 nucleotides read TGTGCCAGCAGAATGACTAGCGGGAGGGTACATACGCAGTATTTT.

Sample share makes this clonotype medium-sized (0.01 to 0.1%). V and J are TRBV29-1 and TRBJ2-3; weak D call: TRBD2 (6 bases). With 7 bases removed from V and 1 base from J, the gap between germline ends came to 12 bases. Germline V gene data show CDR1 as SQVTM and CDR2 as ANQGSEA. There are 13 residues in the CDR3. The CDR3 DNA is TGCAGCGGGACGGGACTCCGCACAGATACGCAGTATTTT. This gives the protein CSGTGLRTDTQYF.

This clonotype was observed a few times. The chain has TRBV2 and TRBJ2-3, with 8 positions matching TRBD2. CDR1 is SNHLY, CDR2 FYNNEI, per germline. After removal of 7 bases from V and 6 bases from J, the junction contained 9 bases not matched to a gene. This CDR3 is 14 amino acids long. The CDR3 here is CASNTGGPKDTQYF. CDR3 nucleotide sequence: TGTGCCAGCAATACGGGAGGGCCTAAGGATACGCAGTATTTT.

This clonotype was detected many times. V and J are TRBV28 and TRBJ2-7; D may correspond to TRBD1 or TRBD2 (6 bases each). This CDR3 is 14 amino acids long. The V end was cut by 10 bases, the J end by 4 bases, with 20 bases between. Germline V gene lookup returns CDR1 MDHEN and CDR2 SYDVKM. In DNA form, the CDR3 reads TGTGCCACCTCGGTAGGGGGGAGCGGGTACGAGCAGTACTTC. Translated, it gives CATSVGGSGYEQYF.

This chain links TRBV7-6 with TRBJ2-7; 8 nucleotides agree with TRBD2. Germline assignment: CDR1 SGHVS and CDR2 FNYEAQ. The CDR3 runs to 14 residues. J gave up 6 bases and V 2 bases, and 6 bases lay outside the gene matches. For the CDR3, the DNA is TGTGCCAGCAGCTTAACGGGACTAGACTCCGAGCAGTACTTC. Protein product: CASSLTGLDSEQYF.

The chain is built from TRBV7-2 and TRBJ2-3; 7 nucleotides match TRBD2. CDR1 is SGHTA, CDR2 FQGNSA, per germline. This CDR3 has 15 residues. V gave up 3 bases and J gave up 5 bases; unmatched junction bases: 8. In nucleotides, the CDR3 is TGTGCCAGCAGCTTGATTGCGGGAGTGGGAGATACGCAGTATTTT. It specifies CASSLIAGVGDTQYF.

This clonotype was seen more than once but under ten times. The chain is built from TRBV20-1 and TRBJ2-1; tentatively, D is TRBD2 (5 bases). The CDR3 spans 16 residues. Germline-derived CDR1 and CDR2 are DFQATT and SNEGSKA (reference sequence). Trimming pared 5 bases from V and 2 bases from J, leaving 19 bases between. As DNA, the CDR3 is TGCAGTGCTCCTTCTGCCCTAGCCTCAGCCTACAATGAGCAGTTCTTC. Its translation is CSAPSALASAYNEQFF.